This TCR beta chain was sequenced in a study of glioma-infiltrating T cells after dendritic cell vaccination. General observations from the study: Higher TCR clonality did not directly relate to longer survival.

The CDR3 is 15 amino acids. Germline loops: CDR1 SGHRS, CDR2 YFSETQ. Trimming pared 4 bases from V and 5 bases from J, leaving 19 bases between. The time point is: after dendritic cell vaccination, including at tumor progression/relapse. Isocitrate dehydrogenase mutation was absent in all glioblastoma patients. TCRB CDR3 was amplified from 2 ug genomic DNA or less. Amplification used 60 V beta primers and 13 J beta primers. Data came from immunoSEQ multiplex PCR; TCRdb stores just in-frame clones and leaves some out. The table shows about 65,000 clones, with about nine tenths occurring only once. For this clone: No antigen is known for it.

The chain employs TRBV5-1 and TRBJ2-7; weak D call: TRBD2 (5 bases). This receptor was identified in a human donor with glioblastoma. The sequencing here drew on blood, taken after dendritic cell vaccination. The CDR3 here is CASSRPSGNSDEQYF. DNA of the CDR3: TGCGCCAGCAGCAGGCCCTCCGGGAACTCAGACGAGCAGTACTTC.